This is a list of T cell receptor beta chains from one sample in a study of T-cell memory formation after mild COVID-19. TCRdb independently ran MiXCR on the 5' RACE reads; one entry per CDR3 protein. The table lists about 470,000 distinct CDR3 sequences, 20% to 30% of them singletons. Sequencing was performed on PBMCs or a T cell subset sorted from them (not recorded which). The origin of the receptors is an adult woman who had mild COVID-19 (a few samples of this study predate the infection). Cell type and time point are not known. CDR3s include the opening cysteine and the closing phenylalanine or tryptophan. A D gene is named only where the DNA matches it firmly. Only some rows state a clone size, as once, few, many or a class for expanded clones.

-,TRBJ2-1,TRBD1,TRBV7-7,CASSPGTGFGQFF,TGTGCCAGCAGCCCCGGGACAGGGTTTGGGCAGTTCTTC
-,TRBJ2-2,-,TRBV4-1,CASSQGPGQIVTGELFF,TGCGCCAGCAGCCAAGGGCCGGGACAAATAGTTACCGGGGAGCTGTTTTTT
-,TRBJ2-1,-,TRBV15,CATSRDPSPGSYNEQFF,TGTGCCACCAGCAGAGATCCTTCGCCGGGATCGTACAATGAGCAGTTCTTC
-,TRBJ2-1,TRBD1,TRBV3-1,CASSQDVGTGLLDEQFF,TGTGCCAGCAGCCAAGATGTCGGGACAGGGCTTCTGGATGAGCAGTTCTTC
-,TRBJ1-2,TRBD1,TRBV7-8,CASSSQGQGIYGYTF,TGTGCCAGCAGCTCCCAGGGACAGGGGATCTATGGCTACACCTTC
-,TRBJ1-4,-,TRBV5-5,CASSWDTYATNEKLFF,TGTGCCAGCAGCTGGGACACATATGCAACTAATGAAAAACTGTTTTTT
few,TRBJ2-1,-,TRBV21-1,CASSKRGGVSGNEQFF,TGTGCCAGCAGCAAACGGGGCGGGGTTTCTGGCAATGAGCAGTTCTTC
few,TRBJ2-7,-,TRBV20-1,CSGQRGGASYEQYF,TGCAGTGGCCAGAGGGGAGGCGCCTCCTACGAGCAGTACTTC
-,TRBJ1-1,TRBD1,TRBV12-3/TRBV12-4,CASGGGQLNTEAFF,TGTGCCAGCGGGGGGGGACAGTTGAACACTGAAGCTTTCTTT
few,TRBJ2-7,-,TRBV20-1,CSARDPGAMWYEQYF,TGCAGTGCTAGAGATCCAGGGGCAATGTGGTACGAGCAGTACTTC
few,TRBJ2-7,-,TRBV7-2,CASSSPSSYEQYF,TGTGCCAGCAGCTCGCCAAGCAGCTACGAGCAGTACTTC
-,TRBJ1-2,TRBD1,TRBV4-1,CASSQDRDFYGYTF,TGCGCCAGCAGCCAGGACAGGGATTTCTATGGCTACACCTTC
few,TRBJ1-6,-,TRBV30,CAWSRFANSPLHF,TGTGCCTGGAGTCGGTTCGCAAATTCACCCCTCCACTTT
-,TRBJ2-1,TRBD1,TRBV18,CASSPTGVPYNEQFF,TGTGCCAGCTCACCGACAGGGGTTCCCTACAATGAGCAGTTCTTC
-,TRBJ1-2,TRBD1,TRBV20-1,CSATQFKTRDRGSYTF,TGCAGTGCTACCCAGTTTAAAACCCGGGACAGGGGTAGCTACACCTTC
-,TRBJ1-5,TRBD1,TRBV7-8,CASSFDRALIQPQHF,TGTGCCAGCAGCTTTGACAGGGCCCTTATTCAGCCCCAGCATTTT
few,TRBJ2-7,-,TRBV16,CASSQTSRAYEQYF,TGTGCCAGCAGCCAAACCAGTCGAGCCTACGAGCAGTACTTC
-,TRBJ2-1,-,TRBV7-3,CASSLDSGVEQFF,TGTGCCAGCAGCTTAGACTCGGGGGTTGAGCAGTTCTTC
few,TRBJ2-3,-,TRBV20-1,CSASLGTGTDTQYF,TGCAGTGCTAGCCTCGGGACTGGCACAGATACGCAGTATTTT
few,TRBJ1-5,TRBD1,TRBV6-2/TRBV6-3,CASSYSAGQVSLRPQHF,TGTGCCAGCAGTTACTCTGCAGGACAGGTCTCCCTGAGGCCCCAGCATTTT
few,TRBJ2-5,-,TRBV20-1,CSVLPGQGIETQYF,TGCAGTGTTTTACCGGGGCAGGGGATTGAGACCCAGTACTTC
-,TRBJ2-3,-,TRBV7-3,CASSFGEGQYF,TGTGCCAGCAGCTTCGGTGAGGGGCAGTATTTT
-,TRBJ1-1,-,TRBV6-1,CASSDYLDSSPFF,TGTGCCAGCAGTGACTACTTGGACAGTTCCCCTTTCTTT
-,TRBJ1-5,-,TRBV30,CAWSDGSNQPQHF,TGTGCCTGGAGTGACGGTAGCAATCAGCCCCAGCATTTT
-,TRBJ1-1,-,TRBV7-2,CASSLDPGVNTEAFF,TGTGCCAGCAGCTTAGATCCGGGGGTGAACACTGAAGCTTTCTTT
few,TRBJ1-5,-,TRBV7-2,CASSLVSSAGNQPQHF,TGTGCCAGCAGCTTAGTTAGTTCCGCAGGAAATCAGCCCCAGCATTTT
-,TRBJ1-4,-,TRBV7-6,CASSPSGGGAWFF,TGTGCCAGCAGCCCCTCCGGAGGGGGGGCCTGGTTTTTT
-,TRBJ1-1,TRBD1,TRBV9,CASSHRGSTEAFF,TGTGCCAGCAGTCACAGGGGCAGCACTGAAGCTTTCTTT
-,TRBJ2-1,TRBD2,TRBV7-9,CASSLAGLAGSYNEQFF,TGTGCCAGCAGCTTAGCGGGACTAGCGGGCTCCTACAATGAGCAGTTCTTC
-,TRBJ2-1,-,TRBV7-2,CASSPPGYSYNEQFF,TGTGCCAGCAGCCCCCCAGGGTACTCCTACAATGAGCAGTTCTTC
many,TRBJ1-1,TRBD1,TRBV7-6,CASSYGQGSEAFF,TGTGCCAGCAGCTACGGACAGGGTTCTGAAGCTTTCTTT
many,TRBJ2-1,-,TRBV6-2/TRBV6-3,CASSYSSSYNEQFF,TGTGCCAGCAGTTACTCGAGCTCCTACAATGAGCAGTTCTTC
-,TRBJ2-7,-,TRBV20-1,CSARDLGGDSTYEQYF,TGCAGTGCTAGAGATCTTGGAGGGGACAGTACCTACGAGCAGTACTTC
few,TRBJ1-6,-,TRBV12-3/TRBV12-4,CASSLDRASYNSPLHF,TGTGCCAGCAGTTTAGACAGGGCCTCCTATAATTCACCCCTCCACTTT
-,TRBJ2-2,-,TRBV5-1,CASSLGLHRVDTGELFF,TGCGCCAGCAGCTTGGGTCTGCACAGGGTGGACACCGGGGAGCTGTTTTTT
-,TRBJ2-7,TRBD2,TRBV7-2,CASSLNPGLAGMSSYEQYF,TGTGCCAGCAGCTTAAACCCCGGACTAGCGGGGATGAGCTCCTACGAGCAGTACTTC
-,TRBJ2-5,TRBD2,TRBV15,CATSPRGGTQETQYF,TGTGCCACCAGCCCCCGGGGGGGGACCCAAGAGACCCAGTACTTC
few,TRBJ2-1,-,TRBV3-1,CASSPASSYNEQFF,TGTGCCAGCAGCCCGGCTAGTTCATACAATGAGCAGTTCTTC
few,TRBJ2-5,TRBD2,TRBV24-1,CATSVQAGASETQYF,TGTGCCACCAGTGTTCAAGCGGGGGCATCAGAGACCCAGTACTTC
-,TRBJ2-7,-,TRBV5-1,CASSLVGGGVYEQYF,TGCGCCAGCAGCTTGGTGGGCGGAGGGGTTTACGAGCAGTACTTC
-,TRBJ1-2,-,TRBV7-9,CASSLAADRAGYTF,TGTGCCAGCAGCTTAGCGGCGGACCGCGCCGGCTACACCTTC
once,TRBJ1-1,TRBD1,TRBV11-1,CATTGDTEAFF,TGTGCCACCACAGGGGACACTGAAGCTTTCTTT
-,TRBJ2-3,TRBD2,TRBV5-1,CASSLQLAGGTDTQYF,TGCGCCAGCAGCCTCCAACTAGCGGGGGGCACAGATACGCAGTATTTT
few,TRBJ2-4,-,TRBV29-1,CSVEQLAKNIQYF,TGCAGCGTTGAACAGCTAGCCAAAAACATTCAGTACTTC
-,TRBJ2-7,TRBD2,TRBV5-1,CASSLFPSGPFSYEQYF,TGCGCCAGCAGCTTGTTCCCTAGCGGGCCTTTCTCCTACGAGCAGTACTTC
few,TRBJ2-1,TRBD2,TRBV7-7,CASSSTSGSNNEQFF,TGTGCTAGCAGCTCGACTAGCGGGAGCAACAATGAGCAGTTCTTC
-,TRBJ1-3,TRBD1,TRBV9,CASSPGQGSSSGNTIYF,TGTGCCAGCAGCCCTGGACAGGGTTCAAGCTCTGGAAACACCATATATTTT
-,TRBJ2-3,-,TRBV5-6,CASSLPGVADTQYF,TGTGCCAGCAGCTTGCCGGGAGTGGCAGATACGCAGTATTTT
-,TRBJ2-7,TRBD1,TRBV4-1,CASSLGTGENYEQYF,TGCGCCAGCAGCCTGGGGACAGGGGAGAACTACGAGCAGTACTTC
-,TRBJ1-2,-,TRBV6-5,CASSPQGIYGYTF,TGTGCCAGCAGCCCCCAGGGGATCTATGGCTACACCTTC
-,TRBJ2-3,TRBD1,TRBV29-1,CSVEGGGRGPDTQYF,TGCAGCGTTGAAGGTGGAGGTAGGGGGCCAGATACGCAGTATTTT